Shown below are 8 T cell receptor beta chains from a single sample sequenced in a study of shared clonotypes between healthy human individuals. TCRdb keeps only in-frame clones here, not all; method: immunoSEQ multiplex PCR. The repertoire has some 2,000,000 clones, approximately 94% of them found once; the top ten carry roughly 0.13%. Sequencing used naive CD4+ T cells sorted from blood. Noted subset: CD45RA+ positively selected. The receptors come from a man aged 18 to 30 in good health.

V and J are TRBV4-1 and TRBJ2-1; 8 bases are shared with TRBD2. The J segment lost 7 bases and the V segment lost 4 bases, leaving 9 bases of the junction unmatched. From germline, CDR1 is MGHRA and CDR2 YSYEKL. This CDR3 spans 15 amino acids. CDR3 loop: CASSRGSSGANEQFF. The CDR3 DNA sequence: TGCGCCAGCAGCCGGGGGAGTAGCGGGGCGAATGAGCAGTTCTTC.

V and J are TRBV10-1 and TRBJ1-4; a weak D match, TRBD1 (6 bases). The CDR3 extends over 15 amino acids. Trimming left V 0 bases short and J 7 bases short, with 12 bases between. CDR1 is WNHNN, CDR2 SYGVQD, per germline (reference sequence). CDR3 bases: TGCGCCAGCAGTGAGTCAAGAACAGGGCGTGAAAAACTGTTTTTT. Protein sequence: CASSESRTGREKLFF.

CDR3 DNA sequence: TGTGCCAGCAGTTACCAGTCCAGCTCCTATAATTCACCCCTCCACTTT. Translated: CASSYQSSSYNSPLHF. The chain links TRBV6-5 to TRBJ1-6; D is uncertain. Germline V gives CDR1 MNHEY, CDR2 SVGAGI. The CDR3 loop spans 16 amino acids. V was shortened by 2 bases and J by 0 bases, with 8 bases between the two germline ends.

The chain is built from TRBV6-5 and TRBJ2-7, with 8 bases lining up with TRBD2. CDR1 MNHEY and CDR2 SVGAGI come from the germline V gene. J gave up 0 bases and V 0 bases, and 1 base lay outside the gene matches. The CDR3 contains 15 residues. CDR3: CASSYSRGDSYEQYF. CDR3 nucleotides: TGTGCCAGCAGTTACTCGCGGGGGGACTCCTACGAGCAGTACTTC.

The chain recombines TRBV6-5 with TRBJ1-2; D is unresolved. Looked up from germline, CDR1 is MNHEY and CDR2 is SVGAGI. CDR3 size: 13 residues. Trimming left V 0 bases short and J 9 bases short, with 11 bases between. This CDR3 reads CASSYSAGGSYTF. Here the CDR3 DNA reads TGTGCCAGCAGTTACTCGGCGGGCGGAAGCTACACCTTC.

V is TRBV11-2 and J is TRBJ2-7; D not certain. This CDR3 is built from 16 residues. The germline V gene has CDR1 SGHAT and CDR2 FQNNGV. Deletions cut 1 base from V and 0 bases from J, with 13 bases between. For the CDR3, the DNA is TGTGCCAGCAGCTTAGCTAAAGGGTCCCTCTCCTACGAGCAGTACTTC. Translation gives CASSLAKGSLSYEQYF.

The V call is TRBV6-5, the J call TRBJ2-2; D may be TRBD1 (6 bases). The CDR3 totals 14 residues. The germline V gene encodes CDR1 MNHEY and CDR2 SVGAGI. V was cut by 6 bases and J by 7 bases, with 15 bases left in between. CDR3 residues: CASREQGLVGELFF. The CDR3 nucleotides are TGTGCCAGCAGGGAACAGGGTTTGGTCGGGGAGCTGTTTTTT.

This clone appeared a few times. This chain links TRBV10-3 with TRBJ1-6, with D possibly being TRBD1 (5 bases). CDR1 is ENHRY and CDR2 is SYGVKD in the germline V gene. V was cut by 7 bases and J by 8 bases, with 15 bases left in between. This CDR3 has 14 residues. CDR3 sequence (DNA): TGTGCCATCACGAACAGGATTAACGATTCACCCCTCCACTTT. It is translated as CAITNRINDSPLHF.